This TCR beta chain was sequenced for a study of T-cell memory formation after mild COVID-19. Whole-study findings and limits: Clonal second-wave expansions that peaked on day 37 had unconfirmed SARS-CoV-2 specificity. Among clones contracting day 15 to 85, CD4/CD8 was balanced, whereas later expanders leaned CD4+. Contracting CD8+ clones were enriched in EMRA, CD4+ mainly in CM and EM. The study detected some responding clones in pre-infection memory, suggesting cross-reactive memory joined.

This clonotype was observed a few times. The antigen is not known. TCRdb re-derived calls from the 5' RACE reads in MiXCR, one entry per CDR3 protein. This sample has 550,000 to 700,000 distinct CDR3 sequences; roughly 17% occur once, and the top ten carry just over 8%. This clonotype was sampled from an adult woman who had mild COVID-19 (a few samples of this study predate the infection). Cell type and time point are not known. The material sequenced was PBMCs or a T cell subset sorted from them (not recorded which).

In DNA, the CDR3 is TGTGCCAGCAGCACCCACAGGGGGGCTAATGAAAAACTGTTTTTT. As protein: CASSTHRGANEKLFF. V and J are TRBV5-6 and TRBJ1-4, with 8 bases that match TRBD1. Germline V gives CDR1 SGHDT, CDR2 YYEEEE. V gave up 4 bases and J gave up 3 bases; unmatched junction bases: 5. This CDR3 is 15 amino acids long.